The 17 T cell receptor beta chains given below trace back to one sample, sequenced in a study of CD8 T cells in ankylosing spondylitis. One entry per CDR3 protein, called by TCRdb with MiXCR from the 5' RACE reads. The repertoire holds about 240,000 distinct CDR3 sequences, with about 10% as singletons. Sequences were obtained from blood, either unsorted or a sorted T cell fraction (not recorded which). Receptors were obtained from a male donor with ankylosing spondylitis or in good health (not recorded which).

This rearrangement joins TRBV5-1 to TRBJ2-3; D possibly corresponds to TRBD2 (5 bases). Trimming took 0 bases from V and 10 from J, leaving 12 bases between them. Germline V gene data show CDR1 as SGHRS and CDR2 as YFSETQ. This CDR3 spans 13 amino acids. This CDR3 reads CASSLGTEYAQYF. CDR3 sequence (DNA): TGCGCCAGCAGCTTGGGGACTGAATATGCGCAGTATTTT.

This clonotype was detected many times. This chain joins TRBV12-3 or TRBV12-4 and TRBJ2-3, with 14 bases that match TRBD2. The CDR3 is made up of 15 amino acids. The trim removed 5 bases at V and 7 bases at J, leaving 5 bases unmatched. CDR3 sequence (DNA): TGTGCCAGCAGTCCGGGACTAGCGGGGGAACATACGCAGTATTTT. Protein: CASSPGLAGEHTQYF.

The chain uses TRBV18 and TRBJ2-5; TRBD2 matches 11 bases. The trim removed 1 base at V and 2 bases at J, leaving 3 bases unmatched. This CDR3 comprises 16 residues. Germline V CDR1 and CDR2: KGHSH, LQKENI. The CDR3 nucleotides read TGTGCCAGCTCACCACAGGGACTAGCGGCACAAGAGACCCAGTACTTC. As protein: CASSPQGLAAQETQYF.

At least ten counts were recorded for this clonotype. This chain uses TRBV20-1 with TRBJ1-6, with 9 bases identical to TRBD1. V shed 5 bases, J shed 5 bases, and the junction held 7 bases outside the gene matches. The CDR3 spans 15 residues. From germline, CDR1 is DFQATT and CDR2 SNEGSKA (reference sequence). This CDR3 reads CSALPDRGDNSPLHF. The CDR3 nucleotides read TGCAGTGCTCTTCCGGACAGGGGAGATAATTCACCCCTCCACTTT.

This sequence joins TRBV21-1 and TRBJ1-4; the table's D gene call, TRBD1, was not cross checked with the DNA. TRBV21-1 is shown as a pseudogene. This CDR3 has 19 amino acids. The CDR3 coding sequence is TGTGCCAGCAGCAAGAAAGAGGCGCTCCTCTCATCAACTAATGAAAAACTGTTTTTT. Protein: CASSKKEALLSSTNEKLFF.

This clonotype showed up just a few times. J is TRBJ2-1 and V is TRBV9; TRBD2 matches at 8 bases. Germline V gene sequence: CDR1 SGDLS, CDR2 YYNGEE. Trimming removed 0 bases from V and 8 bases from J; junction bases left unmatched: 13. This CDR3 comprises 17 residues. The CDR3 sequence: CASSVDLRGGRTDEQFF. DNA of the CDR3: TGTGCCAGCAGCGTAGATCTCCGGGGGGGGAGGACCGATGAGCAGTTCTTC.

This clonotype showed up many times. The genes are TRBV20-1 and TRBJ1-2, with D possibly TRBD1 on 5 matching bases. The V gene lost 0 bases and the J gene lost 8 bases, with 10 bases spanning the gap. From germline, CDR1 is DFQATT and CDR2 SNEGSKA (reference sequence). This CDR3 comprises 12 residues. The CDR3 is CSARDSGNGYTF. The CDR3 DNA follows: TGCAGTGCTAGAGATTCAGGGAACGGCTACACCTTC.

This chain links TRBV5-1 with TRBJ2-7; D uncertain. Trimming took off 7 bases at V and 0 bases at J, with 11 bases between the two ends. The CDR3 runs 13 residues. Germline V gene lookup returns CDR1 SGHRS and CDR2 YFSETQ. In DNA, the CDR3 is TGCGCCAGCGCCGCGACTGGCTCCTACGAGCAGTACTTC. As protein: CASAATGSYEQYF.

This clonotype occurred many times. The chain combines TRBV10-3 with TRBJ1-6, with 7 bases that match TRBD1. Germline V lookup: CDR1 ENHRY, CDR2 SYGVKD. The CDR3 totals 18 residues. Trimming cost V 5 bases and J 5 bases; bases outside gene matches: 15. The CDR3 is CAISSGLKATGHNSPLHF. The CDR3 DNA sequence: TGTGCCATCAGTTCGGGACTAAAGGCGACAGGGCATAATTCACCCCTCCACTTT.

This clonotype has at least ten counts. The rearrangement joins TRBV12-5 to TRBJ2-3, with D maybe TRBD1 (5 bases). The CDR3 is 14 amino acids. Germline CDR1 and CDR2: LGHNT and FRNRAP. V gave up 1 base and J gave up 4 bases, with 9 bases separating them. CDR3 sequence: CASGLEGFSDTQYF. DNA of the CDR3: TGTGCTAGTGGTTTGGAGGGGTTTTCAGATACGCAGTATTTT.

This clonotype was seen at least ten times. The chain carries TRBV5-1 and TRBJ1-6; TRBD1 aligns across 7 bases. V was clipped by 0 bases and J by 7 bases; unmatched bases: 13. This CDR3 has 18 residues. Germline V gene lookup returns CDR1 SGHRS and CDR2 YFSETQ. This CDR3 is CASSLDPLAGGENSPLHF. CDR3 sequence (DNA): TGCGCCAGCAGCTTGGACCCACTGGCAGGGGGTGAGAATTCACCCCTCCACTTT.

This clonotype was seen a few times. The chain uses TRBV6-1 and TRBJ2-1; D not certain. The CDR3 contains 15 residues. CDR1 is MNHNS and CDR2 is SASEGT in the germline V gene. V lost 5 bases, J lost 8 bases, and 19 bases lay in between. CDR3 sequence: CASSLEGFVSDEQFF. CDR3 sequence (DNA): TGTGCCAGCAGTCTAGAAGGCTTTGTCAGCGATGAGCAGTTCTTC.

This clonotype has a count of ten or more. The chain joins TRBV6-5 to TRBJ2-5; D gene ambiguous. The germline V and J ends were trimmed by 0 bases and 5 bases, with 10 bases remaining between them. Germline-derived CDR1 and CDR2 are MNHEY and SVGAGI. This CDR3 has 14 residues. The DNA for the CDR3 is TGTGCCAGCAGTTACTCGTATAGGAAGGAGACCCAGTACTTC. It yields the protein CASSYSYRKETQYF.

This clonotype was counted a few times. V usage is TRBV18 and J usage is TRBJ2-5; D may be TRBD2 (6 bases). V was cut by 1 base and J by 2 bases, with 11 bases left in between. Germline V gives CDR1 KGHSH, CDR2 LQKENI. This CDR3 comprises 15 residues. The CDR3 reads CASSPLRDLQETQYF. The CDR3 nucleotides read TGTGCCAGCTCACCACTCCGGGACTTACAAGAGACCCAGTACTTC.

This clonotype was found many times. Here the CDR3 DNA reads TGTGCCAGCAGAAGGACAGGGGGGAACTATGGCTACACCTTC. Residues: CASRRTGGNYGYTF. The chain combines TRBV6-2 or TRBV6-3 with TRBJ1-2, with TRBD1 identical over 10 bases. The CDR3 length is 14 residues. CDR1 and CDR2 (germline): MNHEY, SVGEGT. The V gene end was trimmed by 6 bases and the J gene end by 2 bases; junction bases not matched to a gene: 3.

At least ten counts were recorded for this clonotype. This chain links TRBV27 with TRBJ1-1, with D tentatively TRBD1 (5 bases). CDR3 length: 17 residues. Germline values: CDR1 MNHEY, CDR2 SMNVEV (reference sequence). V dropped 5 bases and J dropped 1 base, with 20 bases sitting between them. The CDR3 here is CASSRFGGKTPNTEAFF. CDR3 nucleotide sequence: TGTGCCAGCAGTCGTTTTGGGGGAAAGACCCCGAACACTGAAGCTTTCTTT.

This clonotype came up many times. The chain couples TRBV20-1 to TRBJ2-1; possible D gene TRBD1, 6 bases. V lost 6 bases to trimming and J lost 2 bases, with 11 bases between them. The CDR3 runs to 13 residues. Germline V gene lookup returns CDR1 DFQATT and CDR2 SNEGSKA (reference sequence). CDR3 in DNA: TGCAGTGCCGCAGGGGATGCCTACAATGAGCAGTTCTTC. Translating gives CSAAGDAYNEQFF.